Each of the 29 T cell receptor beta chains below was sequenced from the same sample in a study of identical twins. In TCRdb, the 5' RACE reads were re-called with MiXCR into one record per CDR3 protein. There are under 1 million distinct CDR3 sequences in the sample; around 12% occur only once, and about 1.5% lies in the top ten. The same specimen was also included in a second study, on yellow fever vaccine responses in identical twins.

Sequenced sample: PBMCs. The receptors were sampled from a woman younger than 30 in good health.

CDR3 sequence reads: CASSESSPGQYFEKLFF. DNA of the CDR3: TGTGCCAGCAGTGAGTCCTCACCCGGACAGTACTTTGAAAAACTGTTTTTT. The chain links TRBV25-1 to TRBJ1-4; D may be TRBD1 (6 bases). V lost 3 bases and J 7 bases, leaving 21 bases between the germline ends. Germline V gives CDR1 MGHDK, CDR2 SYGVNS. The CDR3 is 17 amino acids.

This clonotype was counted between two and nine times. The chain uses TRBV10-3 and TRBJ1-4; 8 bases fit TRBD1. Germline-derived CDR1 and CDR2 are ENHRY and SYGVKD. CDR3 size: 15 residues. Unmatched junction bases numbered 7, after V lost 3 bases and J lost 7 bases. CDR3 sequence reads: CAISDGQGRSEKLFF. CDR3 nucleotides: TGTGCCATCAGTGACGGACAGGGACGGAGTGAAAAACTGTTTTTT.

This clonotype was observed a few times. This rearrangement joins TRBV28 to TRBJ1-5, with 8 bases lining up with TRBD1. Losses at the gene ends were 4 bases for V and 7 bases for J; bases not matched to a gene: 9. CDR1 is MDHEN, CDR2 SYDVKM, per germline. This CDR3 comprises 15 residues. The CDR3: CASSSIRDRSQPQHF. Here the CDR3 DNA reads TGTGCCAGCAGTTCCATCCGGGACAGGTCACAGCCCCAGCATTTT.

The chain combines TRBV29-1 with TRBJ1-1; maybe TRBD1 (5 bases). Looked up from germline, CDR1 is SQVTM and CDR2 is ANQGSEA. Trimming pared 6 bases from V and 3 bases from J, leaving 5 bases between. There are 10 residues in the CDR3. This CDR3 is CSVQDTEAFF. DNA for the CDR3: TGCAGCGTACAGGACACTGAAGCTTTCTTT.

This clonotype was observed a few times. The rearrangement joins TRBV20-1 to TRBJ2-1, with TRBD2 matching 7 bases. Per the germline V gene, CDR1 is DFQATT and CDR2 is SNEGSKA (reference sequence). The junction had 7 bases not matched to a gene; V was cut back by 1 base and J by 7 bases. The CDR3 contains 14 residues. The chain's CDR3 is CSARVSGVFNEQFF. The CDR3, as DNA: TGCAGTGCTAGAGTGAGCGGGGTATTTAATGAGCAGTTCTTC.

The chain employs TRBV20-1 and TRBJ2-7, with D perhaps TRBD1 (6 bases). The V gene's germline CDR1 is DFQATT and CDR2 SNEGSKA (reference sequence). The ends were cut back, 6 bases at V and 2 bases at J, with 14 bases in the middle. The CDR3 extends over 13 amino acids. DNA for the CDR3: TGCAGTGCAGCCACCGGGACAACCTACGAGCAGTACGTC. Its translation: CSAATGTTYEQYV.

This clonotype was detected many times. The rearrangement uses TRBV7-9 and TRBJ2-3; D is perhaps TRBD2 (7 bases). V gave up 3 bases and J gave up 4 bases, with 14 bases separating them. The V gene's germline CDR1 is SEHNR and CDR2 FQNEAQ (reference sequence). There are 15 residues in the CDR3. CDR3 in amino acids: CASSFRGAIPDTQYF. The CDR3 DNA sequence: TGTGCCAGCAGCTTCCGGGGGGCAATCCCAGATACGCAGTATTTT.

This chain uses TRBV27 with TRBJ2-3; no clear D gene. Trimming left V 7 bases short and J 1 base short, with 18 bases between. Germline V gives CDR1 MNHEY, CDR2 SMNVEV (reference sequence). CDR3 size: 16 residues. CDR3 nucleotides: TGTGCCAGCACACCATCCCTTAGTGGTGGCACAGATACGCAGTATTTT. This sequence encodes CASTPSLSGGTDTQYF.

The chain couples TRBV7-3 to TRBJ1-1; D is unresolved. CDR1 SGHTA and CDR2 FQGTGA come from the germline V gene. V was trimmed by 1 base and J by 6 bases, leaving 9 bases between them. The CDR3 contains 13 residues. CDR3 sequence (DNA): TGTGCCAGCAGCTTAAGGGGATGGTCTGAAGCTTTCTTT. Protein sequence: CASSLRGWSEAFF.

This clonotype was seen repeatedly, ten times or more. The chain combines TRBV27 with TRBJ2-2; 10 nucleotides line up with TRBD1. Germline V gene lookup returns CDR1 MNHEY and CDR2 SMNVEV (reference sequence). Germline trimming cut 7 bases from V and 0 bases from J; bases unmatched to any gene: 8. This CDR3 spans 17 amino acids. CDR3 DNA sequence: TGTGCCAGCAATAGACAGGGGGCGCGTACGAACACCGGGGAGCTGTTTTTT. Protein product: CASNRQGARTNTGELFF.

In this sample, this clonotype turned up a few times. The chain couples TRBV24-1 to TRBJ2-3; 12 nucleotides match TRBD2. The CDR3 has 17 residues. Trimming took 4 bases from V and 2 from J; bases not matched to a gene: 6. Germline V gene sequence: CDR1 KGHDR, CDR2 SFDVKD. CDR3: CATSEGGLAGNTDTQYF. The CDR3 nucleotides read TGTGCCACCAGTGAAGGTGGACTAGCGGGGAACACAGATACGCAGTATTTT.

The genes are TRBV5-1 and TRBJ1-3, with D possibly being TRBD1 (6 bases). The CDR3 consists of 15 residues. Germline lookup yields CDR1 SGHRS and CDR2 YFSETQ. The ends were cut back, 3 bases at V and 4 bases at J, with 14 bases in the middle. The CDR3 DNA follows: TGCGCCAGCAGCTACGAGACAGGCTCGGGAAACACCATATATTTT. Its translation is CASSYETGSGNTIYF.

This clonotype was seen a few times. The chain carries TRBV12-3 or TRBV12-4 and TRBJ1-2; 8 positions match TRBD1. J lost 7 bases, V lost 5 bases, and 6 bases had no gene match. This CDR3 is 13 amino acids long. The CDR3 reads CASSKGQGTGYTF. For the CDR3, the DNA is TGTGCCAGCAGTAAAGGACAGGGCACTGGCTACACCTTC.

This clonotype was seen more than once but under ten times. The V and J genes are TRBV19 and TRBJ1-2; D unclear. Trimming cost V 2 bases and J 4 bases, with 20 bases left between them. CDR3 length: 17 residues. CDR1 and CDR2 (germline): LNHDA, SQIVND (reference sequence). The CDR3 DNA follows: TGTGCCAGTAGTATATTTCTTGTTGGTAGCCGAGGCTATGGCTACACCTTC. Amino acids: CASSIFLVGSRGYGYTF.

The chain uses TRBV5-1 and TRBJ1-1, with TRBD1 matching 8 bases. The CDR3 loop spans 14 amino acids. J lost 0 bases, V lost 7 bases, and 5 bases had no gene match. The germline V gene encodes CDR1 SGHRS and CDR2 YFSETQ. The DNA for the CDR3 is TGCGCCAGCCGGGGACAGGTCATGAACACTGAAGCTTTCTTT. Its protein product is CASRGQVMNTEAFF.

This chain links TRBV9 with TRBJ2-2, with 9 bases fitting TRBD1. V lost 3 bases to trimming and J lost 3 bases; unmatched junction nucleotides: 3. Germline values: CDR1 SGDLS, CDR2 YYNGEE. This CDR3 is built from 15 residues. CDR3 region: CASSATGGDTGELFF. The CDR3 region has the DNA TGTGCCAGCAGCGCGACAGGGGGGGACACCGGGGAGCTGTTTTTT.

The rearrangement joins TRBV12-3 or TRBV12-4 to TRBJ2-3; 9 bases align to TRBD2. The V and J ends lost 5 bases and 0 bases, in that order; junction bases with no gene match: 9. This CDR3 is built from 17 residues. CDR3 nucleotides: TGTGCCAGCAGTAGGCAAGTAGCGGGGGCTAGCACAGATACGCAGTATTTT. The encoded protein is CASSRQVAGASTDTQYF.

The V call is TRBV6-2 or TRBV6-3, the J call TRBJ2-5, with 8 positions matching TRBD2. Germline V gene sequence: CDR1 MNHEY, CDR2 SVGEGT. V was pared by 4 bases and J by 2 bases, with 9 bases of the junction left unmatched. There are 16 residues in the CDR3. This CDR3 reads CASSSTSAGRQETQYF. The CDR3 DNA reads TGTGCCAGCAGTTCGACTAGCGCGGGGAGGCAAGAGACCCAGTACTTC.

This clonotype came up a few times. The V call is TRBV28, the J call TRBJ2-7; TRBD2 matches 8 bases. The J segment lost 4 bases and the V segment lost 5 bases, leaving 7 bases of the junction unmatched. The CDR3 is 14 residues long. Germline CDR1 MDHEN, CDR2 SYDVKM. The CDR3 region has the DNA TGTGCCAGCAGTACCCCGGGGGGGGCTTACGAGCAGTACGTC. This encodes CASSTPGGAYEQYV.

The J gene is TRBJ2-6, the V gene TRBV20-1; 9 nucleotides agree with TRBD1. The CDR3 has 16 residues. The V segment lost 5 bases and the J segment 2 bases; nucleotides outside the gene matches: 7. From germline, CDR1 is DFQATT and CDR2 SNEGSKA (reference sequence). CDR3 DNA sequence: TGCAGTGCTGAGAGTAGACAGGGGGCTGGGGCCAACGTCCTGACTTTC. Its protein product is CSAESRQGAGANVLTF.

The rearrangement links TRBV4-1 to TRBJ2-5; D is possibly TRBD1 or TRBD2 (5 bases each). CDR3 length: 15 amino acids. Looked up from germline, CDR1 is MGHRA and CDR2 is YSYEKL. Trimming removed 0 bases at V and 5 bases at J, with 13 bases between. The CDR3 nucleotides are TGCGCCAGCAGCCAAGATCGTATGGGGACGGAGACCCAGTACTTC. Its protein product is CASSQDRMGTETQYF.

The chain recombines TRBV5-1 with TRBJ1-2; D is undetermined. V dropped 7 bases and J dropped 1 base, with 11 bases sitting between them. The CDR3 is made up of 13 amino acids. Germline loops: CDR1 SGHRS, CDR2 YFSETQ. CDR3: CASAGGDNYGYTF. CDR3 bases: TGCGCCAGCGCCGGCGGAGATAACTATGGCTACACCTTC. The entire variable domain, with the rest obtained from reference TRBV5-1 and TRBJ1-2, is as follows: KAGVTQTPRYLIKTRGQQVTLSCSPISGHRSVSWYQQTPGQGLQFLFEYFSETQRNKGNFPGRFSGRQFSNSRSEMNVSTLELGDSALYLCASAGGDNYGYTFGSGTRLTVV.

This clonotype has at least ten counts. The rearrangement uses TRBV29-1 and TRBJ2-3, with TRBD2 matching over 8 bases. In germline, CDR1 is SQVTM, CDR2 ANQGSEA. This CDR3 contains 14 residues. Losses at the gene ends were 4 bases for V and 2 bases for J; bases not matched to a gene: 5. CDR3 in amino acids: CSVASGGYTDTQYF. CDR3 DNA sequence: TGCAGCGTTGCGAGCGGGGGATACACAGATACGCAGTATTTT.

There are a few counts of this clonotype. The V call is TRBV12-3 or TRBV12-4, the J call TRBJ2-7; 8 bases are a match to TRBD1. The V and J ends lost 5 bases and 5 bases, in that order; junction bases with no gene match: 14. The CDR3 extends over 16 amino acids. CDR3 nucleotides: TGTGCCAGCAGTACCCCCACGGACAGGGTAAGCCACGAGCAGTACTTC. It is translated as CASSTPTDRVSHEQYF.

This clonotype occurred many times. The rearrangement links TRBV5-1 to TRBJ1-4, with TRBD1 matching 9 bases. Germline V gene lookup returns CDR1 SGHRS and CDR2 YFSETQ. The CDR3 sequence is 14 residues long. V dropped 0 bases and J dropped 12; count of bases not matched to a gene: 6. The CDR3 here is CASSLEGQGWELFF. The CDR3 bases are TGCGCCAGCAGCTTGGAGGGACAGGGATGGGAACTGTTTTTT.

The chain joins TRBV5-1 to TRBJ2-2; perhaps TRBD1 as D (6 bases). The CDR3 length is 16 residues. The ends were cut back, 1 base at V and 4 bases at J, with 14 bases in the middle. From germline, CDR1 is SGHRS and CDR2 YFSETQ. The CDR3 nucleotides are TGCGCCAGCAGCTTGAGGGGACATTCGAGCACCGGGGAGCTGTTTTTT. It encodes CASSLRGHSSTGELFF.

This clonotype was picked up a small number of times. The CDR3 DNA is TGCGCCAGCAGCCCCCCCCGGACGGATCCTAACTATGGCTACACCTTC. It codes for CASSPPRTDPNYGYTF. This chain links TRBV4-1 with TRBJ1-2; D call uncertain. This CDR3 comprises 16 residues. V gave up 4 bases and J gave up 0 bases, with 15 bases separating them. CDR1 and CDR2 from the germline V gene are MGHRA and YSYEKL.

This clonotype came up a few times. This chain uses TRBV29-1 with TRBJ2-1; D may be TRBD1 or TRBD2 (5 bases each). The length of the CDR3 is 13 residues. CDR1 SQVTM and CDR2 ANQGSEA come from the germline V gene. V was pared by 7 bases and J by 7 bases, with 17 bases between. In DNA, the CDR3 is TGCAGCGCCACCGGGACCCTAATAAATGAGCAGTTCTTC. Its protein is CSATGTLINEQFF.

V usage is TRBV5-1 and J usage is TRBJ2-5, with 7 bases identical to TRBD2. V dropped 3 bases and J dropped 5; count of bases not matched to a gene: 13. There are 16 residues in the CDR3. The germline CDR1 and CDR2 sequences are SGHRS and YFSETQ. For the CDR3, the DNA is TGCGCCAGCAGCTCGTACACTAGCGTGGGTTGGGAGACCCAGTACTTC. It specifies CASSSYTSVGWETQYF.